This T cell receptor beta chain was obtained from a study of cytomegalovirus exposure and HLA in healthy donors. A multiplex PCR was run with 60 Vbeta primers and 13 Jbeta primers. The repertoire was sequenced with immunoSEQ multiplex PCR; TCRdb's copy has only in-frame clones and lacks some. The sample yields fewer than 150,000 clones, about four fifths seen once. This clone occurred a few times. Its target is unknown. Findings and limits, study-wide: It was reported in a later analysis that an Asian-associated ancestry cluster showed fewer N-insertions than the roughly 670-donor mean.

V shed 5 bases and J 10 bases; nucleotides not matched to a gene: 8. From germline, CDR1 is MNHEY and CDR2 SMNVEV (reference sequence). CDR3 size: 13 residues. The gene calls are TRBV27 and TRBJ2-1; TRBD2 matches at 7 bases. Sequencing input: PBMCs. The sequence was collected from a man between 40 and 49 years old in good health and CMV-seropositive. The CDR3 region is CASSQSGLREQFF. Written as DNA, the CDR3 is TGTGCCAGCAGTCAATCGGGACTAAGGGAGCAGTTCTTC.